The 14 T cell receptor beta chains in this list originate from one sample, sequenced in a study of T cells in tuberculosis. Profiled with immunoSEQ multiplex PCR; TCRdb holds only in-frame clones, not every one. Among around 26,000 clones listed, over 85% were seen once. The material sequenced was PBMCs. The receptors come from a donor aged 5 to 30 with latent tuberculosis or without tuberculosis infection. Some clones in this sample may be carry-over from other donors' samples.

V is TRBV7-2 and J is TRBJ1-1; TRBD1 aligns across 7 bases. After removal of 4 bases from V and 3 bases from J, the junction contained 11 bases not matched to a gene. There are 16 residues in the CDR3. Per germline, CDR1 SGHTA and CDR2 FQGNSA. CDR3 region: CASSWRGDRPYTEAFF. In DNA, the CDR3 is TGTGCCAGCAGCTGGAGGGGGGACAGACCCTACACTGAAGCTTTCTTT.

V is TRBV4-3 and J is TRBJ2-7; no clear D. CDR1 and CDR2 (germline): LGHNA, YSLEER. This CDR3 region has 14 residues. Trimming removed 5 bases from V and 0 bases from J, with 11 bases in between. The CDR3 reads CASSYSSTSYEQYF. DNA of the CDR3: TGCGCCAGCAGCTACAGCTCTACCTCCTACGAGCAGTACTTC.

The chain has TRBV12-5 and TRBJ2-7; 14 nucleotides line up with TRBD2. The V and J ends lost 6 bases and 6 bases, in that order; junction bases with no gene match: 1. This CDR3 comprises 13 residues. Germline V gives CDR1 LGHNT, CDR2 FRNRAP. In DNA form, the CDR3 reads TGTGCTAGTGGGACTAGCGGGGGGGCCGAGCAGTACTTC. Translation gives CASGTSGGAEQYF.

J is TRBJ1-3 and V is TRBV28, with 8 bases that match TRBD1. Germline CDR1 and CDR2: MDHEN and SYDVKM. V lost 9 bases and J lost 4; bases outside the gene matches: 8. The CDR3 loop spans 14 amino acids. CDR3 DNA: TGTGCCAGGACAGGGGACTGGAGAGGAAACACCATATATTTT. This codes for CARTGDWRGNTIYF.

The J gene is TRBJ2-7, the V gene TRBV10-3; tentative D call: TRBD1 (6 bases). Per germline, CDR1 ENHRY and CDR2 SYGVKD. This CDR3 spans 15 amino acids. V was shortened by 2 bases and J by 3 bases, with 14 bases between the two germline ends. The CDR3 DNA reads as TGTGCCATCAGTGAGGGTCCGGGACAAGTCTACGAGCAGTACTTC. Amino acids: CAISEGPGQVYEQYF.

Of note for this clone: At one end, the junction sequence differs from germline, possibly due to a read error. The chain joins TRBV19 to TRBJ2-7; a possible D gene is TRBD2 (5 bases). This CDR3 spans 14 amino acids. From germline, CDR1 is LNHDA and CDR2 SQIVND (reference sequence). CDR3 sequence reads: CASSMQRNSHEQYF. CDR3 nucleotide sequence: TGTGCCAGTAGTATGCAGCGGAACTCCCACGAGCAGTACTTC.

CDR3 loop: CAWSVLSNQPQHF. DNA for the CDR3: TGTGCCTGGAGTGTACTATCCAATCAGCCCCAGCATTTT. This chain uses TRBV30 with TRBJ1-5; D is unresolved. V lost 0 bases and J lost 3, with 6 bases in between. Germline lookup yields CDR1 GTSNPN and CDR2 SVGIG (reference sequence). This CDR3 contains 13 residues.

This chain uses TRBV5-4 with TRBJ2-7; possible D gene TRBD1, 6 bases. V lost 2 bases, J lost 2 bases, and 11 bases lay in between. CDR1 is SGHNT, CDR2 YYREEE, per germline (reference sequence). The CDR3 is 14 amino acids. For the CDR3, the DNA is TGTGCCAGCAGCTTTAACAGGGTTGCCTACGAGCAGTACTTC. It yields the protein CASSFNRVAYEQYF.

The J gene is TRBJ1-1, the V gene TRBV9; D is possibly TRBD1 (6 bases). V was shortened by 4 bases and J by 0 bases, with 13 bases between the two germline ends. Per the germline V gene, CDR1 is SGDLS and CDR2 is YYNGEE. This CDR3 contains 15 residues. CDR3 amino acids: CASSKRTEMNTEAFF. In nucleotides, the CDR3 is TGTGCCAGCAGCAAACGGACAGAGATGAACACTGAAGCTTTCTTT.

V is TRBV19 and J is TRBJ2-2; TRBD2 matches 8 bases. CDR3 length equals 15 residues. V shed 3 bases and J 6 bases; nucleotides not matched to a gene: 6. Germline V CDR1 and CDR2: LNHDA, SQIVND (reference sequence). CDR3 DNA: TGTGCCAGTAGTATCCAGCGGACTAGCTCCGGGGAGCTGTTTTTT. This sequence encodes CASSIQRTSSGELFF.

The chain uses TRBV6-5 and TRBJ2-7, with 10 bases fitting TRBD1. Germline V lookup: CDR1 MNHEY, CDR2 SVGAGI. The CDR3 is 14 residues long. The V segment lost 6 bases and the J segment 4 bases; nucleotides outside the gene matches: 6. The CDR3 DNA sequence: TGTGCCAGCAGCTACAGGGACAGGGGTTACGAGCAGTACTTC. Amino acid sequence: CASSYRDRGYEQYF.

The chain joins TRBV7-2 to TRBJ2-4, with D uncertain. The CDR3 contains 14 residues. The V end was cut by 7 bases, the J end by 0 bases, with 10 bases between. Germline CDR1 reads SGHTA; CDR2 reads FQGNSA. DNA for the CDR3: TGTGCCAGCACCCCCGTTCTAGCCAAAAACATTCAGTACTTC. It specifies CASTPVLAKNIQYF.

In DNA form, the CDR3 reads TGTGCCAGTAGTGGGGGGACAGCGAACTTCAATCAGCCCCAGCATTTT. Translation gives CASSGGTANFNQPQHF. This chain connects TRBV19 to TRBJ1-5; TRBD1 matches at 7 bases. This CDR3 region has 16 residues. CDR1 is LNHDA and CDR2 is SQIVND in the germline V gene (reference sequence). J lost 3 bases, V lost 5 bases, and 10 bases had no gene match.

The J gene is TRBJ1-1, the V gene TRBV27; D call uncertain. The CDR3 is made up of 13 amino acids. V gave up 2 bases and J gave up 0 bases, with 4 bases separating them. CDR1 MNHEY and CDR2 SMNVEV come from the germline V gene (reference sequence). CDR3 coding DNA: TGTGCCAGCAGTTTACACATGAACACTGAAGCTTTCTTT. Protein: CASSLHMNTEAFF.